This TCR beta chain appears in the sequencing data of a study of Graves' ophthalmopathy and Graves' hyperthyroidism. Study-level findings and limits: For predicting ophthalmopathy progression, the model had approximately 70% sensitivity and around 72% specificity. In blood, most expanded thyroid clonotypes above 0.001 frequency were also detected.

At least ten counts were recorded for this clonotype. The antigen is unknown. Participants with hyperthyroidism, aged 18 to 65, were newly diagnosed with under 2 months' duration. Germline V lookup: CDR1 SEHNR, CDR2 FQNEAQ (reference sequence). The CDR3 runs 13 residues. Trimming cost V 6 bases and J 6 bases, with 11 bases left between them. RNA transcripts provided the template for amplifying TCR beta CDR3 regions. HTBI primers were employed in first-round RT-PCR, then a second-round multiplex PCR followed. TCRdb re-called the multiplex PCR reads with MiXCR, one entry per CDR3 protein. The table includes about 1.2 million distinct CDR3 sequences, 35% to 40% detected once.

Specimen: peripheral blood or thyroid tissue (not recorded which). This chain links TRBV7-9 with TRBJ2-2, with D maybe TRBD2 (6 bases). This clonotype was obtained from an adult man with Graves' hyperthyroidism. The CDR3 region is CASSGRPAGELFF. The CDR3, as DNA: TGTGCCAGCAGTGGGAGGCCGGCCGGGGAGCTGTTTTTT.